The present TCR beta chain was sequenced within a study of T cells in localized non-small cell lung cancer. Using immunoSEQ multiplex PCR, the repertoire was profiled, and TCRdb retains in-frame clones only, with some absent. Of around 5,000 clones listed, more than 30% are singletons. General study points: There were a median roughly 59 of the top 100 tumor clones appearing in adjacent lung.

This CDR3 is 16 amino acids long. The V segment lost 6 bases and the J segment 6 bases; nucleotides outside the gene matches: 12. This clone turned up a few times. Antigen unknown. Source: lung tumor tissue, taken before any cancer treatment. The receptor comes from a male donor at least 60 years old with stage I lung adenocarcinoma. V is TRBV23-1 and J is TRBJ2-2; the match to TRBD1 covers 8 bases. TRBV23-1 is marked as an open reading frame, function uncertain. CDR3 loop: CASSLVRGRIAGELFF. DNA of the CDR3: TGCGCCAGCAGCTTGGTCAGGGGGCGAATTGCCGGGGAGCTGTTTTTT.